This T cell receptor beta chain was sequenced in a study of T cell repertoires in cytomegalovirus infection. One entry per CDR3 protein results from TCRdb running MiXCR on the reads. The sample has around 78,000 distinct CDR3 sequences; roughly a quarter are singletons. The CDR3 contains 13 residues. Trimming cost V 2 bases and J 6 bases, with 8 bases left between them. This clonotype was seen more than once but under ten times. As yet, its antigen is unknown. Source: CD8+ T cells from cultured PBMCs, taken from culture after CMV antigen stimulation. The chain links TRBV12-3 or TRBV12-4 to TRBJ1-5, with D unclear. The TCR sequence derives from a human donor in good health (CMV status not recorded). Some clones in this sample may be carry-over from other donors' samples. The CDR3 region is CASSLSIRQPQHF. In nucleotides, the CDR3 is TGTGCCAGCAGTTTAAGTATTCGTCAGCCCCAGCATTTT.